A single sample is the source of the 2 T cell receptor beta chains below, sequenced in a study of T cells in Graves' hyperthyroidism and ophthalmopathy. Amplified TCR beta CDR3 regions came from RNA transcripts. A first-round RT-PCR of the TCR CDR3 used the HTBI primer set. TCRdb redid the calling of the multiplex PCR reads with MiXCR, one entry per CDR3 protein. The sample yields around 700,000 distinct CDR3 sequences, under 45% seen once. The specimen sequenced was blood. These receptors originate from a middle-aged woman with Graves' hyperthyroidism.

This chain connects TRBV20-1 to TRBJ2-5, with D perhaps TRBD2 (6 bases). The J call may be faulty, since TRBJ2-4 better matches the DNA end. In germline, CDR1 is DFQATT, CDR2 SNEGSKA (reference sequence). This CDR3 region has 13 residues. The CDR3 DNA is TGCAGTGCTTCACAGGAGGGCAAAAACATTCAGTACTTC. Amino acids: CSASQEGKNIQYF.

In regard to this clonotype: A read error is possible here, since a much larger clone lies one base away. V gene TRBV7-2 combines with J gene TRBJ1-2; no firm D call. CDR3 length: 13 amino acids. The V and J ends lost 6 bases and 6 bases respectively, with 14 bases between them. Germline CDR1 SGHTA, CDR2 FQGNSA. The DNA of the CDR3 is TGTGCCAGCAGTCGGGCAAGGGCGGATGGCTACACCTTC. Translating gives CASSRARADGYTF.